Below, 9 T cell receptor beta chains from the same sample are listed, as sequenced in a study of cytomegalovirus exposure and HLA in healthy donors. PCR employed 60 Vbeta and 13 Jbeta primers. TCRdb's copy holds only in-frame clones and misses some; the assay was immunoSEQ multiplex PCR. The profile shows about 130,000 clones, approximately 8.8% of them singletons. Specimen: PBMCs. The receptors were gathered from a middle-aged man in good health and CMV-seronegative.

The CDR3 DNA sequence: TGCAGCGCTGGGGAGGGCGGCTACACCTTC. It codes for CSAGEGGYTF. The J gene is TRBJ1-2, the V gene TRBV29-1; no clear D. CDR1 is SQVTM, CDR2 ANQGSEA, per germline. This CDR3 is 10 amino acids long. V was shortened by 7 bases and J by 8 bases, with 11 bases between the two germline ends.

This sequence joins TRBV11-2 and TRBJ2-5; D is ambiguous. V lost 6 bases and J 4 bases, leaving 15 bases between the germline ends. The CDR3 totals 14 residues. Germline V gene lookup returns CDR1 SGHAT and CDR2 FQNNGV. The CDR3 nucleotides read TGTGCCAGCAGTTTCGCGATCGCCGGAGAGACCCAGTACTTC. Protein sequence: CASSFAIAGETQYF.

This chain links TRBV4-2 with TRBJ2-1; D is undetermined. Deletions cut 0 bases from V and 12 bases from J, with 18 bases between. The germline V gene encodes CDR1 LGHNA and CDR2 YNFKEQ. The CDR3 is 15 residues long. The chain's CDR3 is CASSQDGRPNASQFF. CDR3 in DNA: TGTGCCAGCAGCCAAGACGGTCGCCCCAACGCTTCGCAGTTCTTC.

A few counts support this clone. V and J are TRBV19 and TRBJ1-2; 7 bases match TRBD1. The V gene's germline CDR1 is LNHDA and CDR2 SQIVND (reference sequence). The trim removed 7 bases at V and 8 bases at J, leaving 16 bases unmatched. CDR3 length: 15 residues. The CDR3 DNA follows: TGTGCCAGTATGTTGAGACAGGGATTTGCTAGCGGCTACACCTTC. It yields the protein CASMLRQGFASGYTF.

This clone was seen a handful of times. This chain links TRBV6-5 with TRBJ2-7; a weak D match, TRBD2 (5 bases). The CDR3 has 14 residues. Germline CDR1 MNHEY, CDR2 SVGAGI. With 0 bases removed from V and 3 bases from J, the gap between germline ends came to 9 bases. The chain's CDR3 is CASSYSRGNYEQYF. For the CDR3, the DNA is TGTGCCAGCAGTTACTCTCGGGGTAACTACGAGCAGTACTTC.

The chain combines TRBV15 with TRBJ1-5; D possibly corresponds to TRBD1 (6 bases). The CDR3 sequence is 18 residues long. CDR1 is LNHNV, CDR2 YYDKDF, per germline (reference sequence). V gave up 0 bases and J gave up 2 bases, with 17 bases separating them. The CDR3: CATSRDGAHRVRNQPQHF. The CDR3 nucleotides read TGTGCCACCAGCAGAGATGGTGCACACAGGGTTCGCAATCAGCCCCAGCATTTT.

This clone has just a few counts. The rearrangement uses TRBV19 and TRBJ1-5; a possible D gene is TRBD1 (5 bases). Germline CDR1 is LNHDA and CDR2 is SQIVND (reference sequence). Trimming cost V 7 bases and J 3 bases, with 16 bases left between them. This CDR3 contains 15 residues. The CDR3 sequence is CASTRVQGPNQPQHF. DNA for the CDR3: TGTGCCAGTACCAGAGTCCAGGGCCCCAATCAGCCCCAGCATTTT.

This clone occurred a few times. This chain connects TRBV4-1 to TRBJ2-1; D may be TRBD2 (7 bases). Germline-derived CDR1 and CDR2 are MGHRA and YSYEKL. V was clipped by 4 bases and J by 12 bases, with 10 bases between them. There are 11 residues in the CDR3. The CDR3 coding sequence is TGCGCCAGCAGCCGGGGAGGGGGGCAGTTCTTC. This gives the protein CASSRGGGQFF.

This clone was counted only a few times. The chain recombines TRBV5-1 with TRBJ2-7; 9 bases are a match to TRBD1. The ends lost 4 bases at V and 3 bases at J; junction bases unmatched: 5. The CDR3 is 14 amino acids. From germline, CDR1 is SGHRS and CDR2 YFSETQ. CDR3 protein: CASSPRTGVYEQYF. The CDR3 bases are TGCGCCAGCAGCCCCCGGACAGGGGTCTACGAGCAGTACTTC. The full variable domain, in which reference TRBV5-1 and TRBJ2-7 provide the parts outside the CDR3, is KAGVTQTPRYLIKTRGQQVTLSCSPISGHRSVSWYQQTPGQGLQFLFEYFSETQRNKGNFPGRFSGRQFSNSRSEMNVSTLELGDSALYLCASSPRTGVYEQYFGPGTRLTVT.